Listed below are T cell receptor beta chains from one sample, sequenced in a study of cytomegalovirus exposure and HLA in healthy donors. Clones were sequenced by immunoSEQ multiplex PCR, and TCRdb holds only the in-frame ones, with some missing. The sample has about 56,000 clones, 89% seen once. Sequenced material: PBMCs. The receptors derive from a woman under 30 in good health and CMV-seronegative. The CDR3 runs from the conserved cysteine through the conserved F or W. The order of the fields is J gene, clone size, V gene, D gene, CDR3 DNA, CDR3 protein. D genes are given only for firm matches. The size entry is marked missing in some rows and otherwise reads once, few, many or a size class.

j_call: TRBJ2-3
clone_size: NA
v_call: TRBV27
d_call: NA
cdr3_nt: TGTGCCAGCAGTTCGCTGCTAGCAGATACGCAGTATTTT
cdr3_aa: CASSSLLADTQYF

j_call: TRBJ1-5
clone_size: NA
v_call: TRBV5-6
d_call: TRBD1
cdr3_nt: TGTGCCAGCAGCCCATCGACAGGGAATCATCAGCCCCAGCATTTT
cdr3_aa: CASSPSTGNHQPQHF

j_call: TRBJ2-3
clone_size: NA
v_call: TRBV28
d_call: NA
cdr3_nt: TGTGCCAGCAGGGAGGTTTCCTGCACAGATACGCAGTATTTT
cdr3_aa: CASREVSCTDTQYF

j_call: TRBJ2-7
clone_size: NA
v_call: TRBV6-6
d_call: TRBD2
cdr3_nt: TGTGCCAGCAGTTACGCCGGGGGGGCCGAGCAGTACTTC
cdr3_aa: CASSYAGGAEQYF

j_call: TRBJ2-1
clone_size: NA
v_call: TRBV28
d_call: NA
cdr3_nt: TGTGCCAGCAGTTTCTCCCGGACGGGAAAGTTCTTC
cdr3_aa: CASSFSRTGKFF

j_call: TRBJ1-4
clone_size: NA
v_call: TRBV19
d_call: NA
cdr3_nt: TGTGCCAGTACTCCAAGGGGTCCAGGGAAGAATGAAAAACTGTTTTTT
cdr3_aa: CASTPRGPGKNEKLFF

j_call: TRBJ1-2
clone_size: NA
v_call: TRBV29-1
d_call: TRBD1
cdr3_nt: TGCAGCGTTGCCAGAAAGGTTGACAGGGGAAGCGGCTACACCTTC
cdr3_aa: CSVARKVDRGSGYTF

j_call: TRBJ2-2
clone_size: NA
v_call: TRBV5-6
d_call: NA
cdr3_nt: TGTGCCAGCAGCAAAGGACAGCCCGGGGAGCTGTTTTTT
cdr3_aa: CASSKGQPGELFF

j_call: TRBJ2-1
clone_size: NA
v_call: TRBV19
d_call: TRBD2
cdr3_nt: TGTGCCAGTAGTTTAGGCGGGAGCAGGTACAATGAGCAGTTCTTC
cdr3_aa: CASSLGGSRYNEQFF

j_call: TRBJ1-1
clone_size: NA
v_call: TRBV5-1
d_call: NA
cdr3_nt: TGCGCCAGCAGCTTGGGCGTGAACACTGAAGCTTTCTTT
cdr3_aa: CASSLGVNTEAFF

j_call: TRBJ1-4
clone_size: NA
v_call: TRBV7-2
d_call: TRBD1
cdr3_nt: TGTGCCAGCAGCTGGGGACAGGGTAGCGAAAAACTGTTTTTT
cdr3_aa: CASSWGQGSEKLFF

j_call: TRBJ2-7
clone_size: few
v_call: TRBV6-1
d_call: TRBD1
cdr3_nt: TGTGCCAGCAGGCGACAGGGGGGCACCTACGAGCAGTACTTC
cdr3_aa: CASRRQGGTYEQYF

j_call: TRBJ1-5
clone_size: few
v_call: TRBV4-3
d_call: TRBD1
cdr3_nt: TGCGCCAGCAGCCAAGGGACAGGATCTAGCCTCCCCCAGCATTTT
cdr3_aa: CASSQGTGSSLPQHF

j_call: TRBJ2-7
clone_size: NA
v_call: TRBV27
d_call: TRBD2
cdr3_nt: TGTGCCAGCAGTTTAATAGCGGGGGGCTCCTACGAGCAGTACTTC
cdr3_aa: CASSLIAGGSYEQYF

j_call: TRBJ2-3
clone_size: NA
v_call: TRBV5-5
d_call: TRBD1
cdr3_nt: TGTGCCAGCAGCTCCGGGACAGGGTGGGATACGCAGTATTTT
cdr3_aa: CASSSGTGWDTQYF